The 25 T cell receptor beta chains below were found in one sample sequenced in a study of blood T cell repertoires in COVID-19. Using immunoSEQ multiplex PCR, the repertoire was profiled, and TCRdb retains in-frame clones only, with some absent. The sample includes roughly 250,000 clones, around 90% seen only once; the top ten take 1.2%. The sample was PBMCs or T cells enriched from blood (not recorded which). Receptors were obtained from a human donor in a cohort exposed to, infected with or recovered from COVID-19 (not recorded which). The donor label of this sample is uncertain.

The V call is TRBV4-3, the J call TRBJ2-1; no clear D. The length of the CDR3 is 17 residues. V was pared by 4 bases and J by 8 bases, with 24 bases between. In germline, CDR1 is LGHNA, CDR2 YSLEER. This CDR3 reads CASSPVIFGQGSDEQFF. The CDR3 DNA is TGCGCCAGCAGCCCCGTCATCTTTGGGCAAGGATCGGATGAGCAGTTCTTC.

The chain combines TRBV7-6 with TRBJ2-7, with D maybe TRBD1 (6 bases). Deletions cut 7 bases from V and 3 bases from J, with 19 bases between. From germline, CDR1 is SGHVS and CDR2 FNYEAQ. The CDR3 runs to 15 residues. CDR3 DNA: TGTGCCAGCACCCCCGGAACAGGACAGTTCTACGAGCAGTACTTC. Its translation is CASTPGTGQFYEQYF.

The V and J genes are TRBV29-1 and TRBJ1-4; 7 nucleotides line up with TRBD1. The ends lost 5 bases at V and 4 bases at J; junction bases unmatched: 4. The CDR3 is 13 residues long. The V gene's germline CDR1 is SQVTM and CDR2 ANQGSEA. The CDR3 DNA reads TGCAGCGTTATGACAGGGCTTAATGAAAAACTGTTTTTT. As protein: CSVMTGLNEKLFF.

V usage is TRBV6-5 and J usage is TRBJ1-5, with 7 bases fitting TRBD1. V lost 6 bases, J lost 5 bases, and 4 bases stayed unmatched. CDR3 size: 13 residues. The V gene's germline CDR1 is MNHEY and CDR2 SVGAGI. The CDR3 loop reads CASSWDSYQPQHF. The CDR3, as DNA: TGTGCCAGCAGCTGGGACAGCTATCAGCCCCAGCATTTT.

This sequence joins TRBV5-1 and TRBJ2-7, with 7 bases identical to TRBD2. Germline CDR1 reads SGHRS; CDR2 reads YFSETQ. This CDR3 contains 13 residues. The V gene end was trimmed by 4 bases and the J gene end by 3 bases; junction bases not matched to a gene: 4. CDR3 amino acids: CASSPGGGYEQYF. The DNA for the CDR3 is TGCGCCAGCAGCCCGGGGGGAGGCTACGAGCAGTACTTC.

CDR3 residues: CASRLGGGYEQYF. The CDR3 DNA is TGTGCCAGCAGGTTGGGGGGTGGCTACGAGCAGTACTTC. The rearrangement links TRBV27 to TRBJ2-7; the D gene is possibly TRBD2 (6 bases). Germline V gene sequence: CDR1 MNHEY, CDR2 SMNVEV (reference sequence). V lost 6 bases to trimming and J lost 3 bases, with 12 bases between them. This CDR3 spans 13 amino acids.

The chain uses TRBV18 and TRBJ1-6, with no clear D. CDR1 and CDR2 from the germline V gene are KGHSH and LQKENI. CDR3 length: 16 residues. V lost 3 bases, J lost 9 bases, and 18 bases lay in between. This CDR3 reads CASSPTRSGKGSPLHF. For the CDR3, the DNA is TGTGCCAGCTCACCCACGAGATCGGGGAAGGGTTCACCCCTCCACTTT.

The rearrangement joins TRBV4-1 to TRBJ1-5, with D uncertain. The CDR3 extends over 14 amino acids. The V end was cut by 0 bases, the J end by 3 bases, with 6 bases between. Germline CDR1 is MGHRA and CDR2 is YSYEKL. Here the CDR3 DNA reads TGCGCCAGCAGCCAAGAAGAGAACAATCAGCCCCAGCATTTT. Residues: CASSQEENNQPQHF.

In DNA form, the CDR3 reads TGTGCCAGCAGCCGAATCGGGGAAAAACTGTTTTTT. Protein product: CASSRIGEKLFF. The rearrangement uses TRBV11-2 and TRBJ1-4; D call uncertain. Germline lookup yields CDR1 SGHAT and CDR2 FQNNGV. Trimming left V 5 bases short and J 8 bases short, with 9 bases between. The CDR3 extends over 12 amino acids.

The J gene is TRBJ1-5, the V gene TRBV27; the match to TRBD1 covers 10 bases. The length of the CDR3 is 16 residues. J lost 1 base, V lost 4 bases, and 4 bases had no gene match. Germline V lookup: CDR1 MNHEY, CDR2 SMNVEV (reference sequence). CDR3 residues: CASSSRQGASNQPQHF. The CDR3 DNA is TGTGCCAGCAGTTCTAGACAGGGGGCGAGCAATCAGCCCCAGCATTTT.

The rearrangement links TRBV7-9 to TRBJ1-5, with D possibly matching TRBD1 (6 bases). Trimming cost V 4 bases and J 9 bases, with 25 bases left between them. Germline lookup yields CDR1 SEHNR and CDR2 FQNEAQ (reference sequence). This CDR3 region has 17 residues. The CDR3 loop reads CASSYWPTGKKRGPQHF. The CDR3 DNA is TGTGCCAGCAGCTACTGGCCGACAGGCAAAAAGAGGGGGCCCCAGCATTTT.

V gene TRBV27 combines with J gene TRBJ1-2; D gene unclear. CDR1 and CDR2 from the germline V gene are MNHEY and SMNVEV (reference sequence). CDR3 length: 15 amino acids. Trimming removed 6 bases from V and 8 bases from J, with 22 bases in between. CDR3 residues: CASSPWTLGGIGYTF. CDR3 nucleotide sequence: TGTGCCAGCAGCCCCTGGACTCTAGGAGGGATCGGCTACACCTTC.

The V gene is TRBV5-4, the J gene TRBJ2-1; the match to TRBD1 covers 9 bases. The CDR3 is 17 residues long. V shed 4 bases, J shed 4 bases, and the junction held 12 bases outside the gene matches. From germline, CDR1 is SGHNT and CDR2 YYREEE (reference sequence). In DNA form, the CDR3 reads TGTGCCAGCAGCACCACAGGGGGCTTGGGGGCTTACAATGAGCAGTTCTTC. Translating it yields CASSTTGGLGAYNEQFF.

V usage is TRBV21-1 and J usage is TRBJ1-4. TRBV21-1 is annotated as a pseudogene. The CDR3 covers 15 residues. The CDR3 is CASSAYPSREEKLFF. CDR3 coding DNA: TGTGCCAGCAGCGCCTACCCCAGTCGGGAGGAAAAACTGTTTTTT.

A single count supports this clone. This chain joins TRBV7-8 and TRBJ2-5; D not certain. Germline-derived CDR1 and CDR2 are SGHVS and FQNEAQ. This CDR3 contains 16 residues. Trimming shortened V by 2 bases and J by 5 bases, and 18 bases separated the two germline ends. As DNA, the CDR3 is TGTGCCAGCAGCTTAAACGTTGGTCTAGTCCAGGAGACCCAGTACTTC. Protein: CASSLNVGLVQETQYF.

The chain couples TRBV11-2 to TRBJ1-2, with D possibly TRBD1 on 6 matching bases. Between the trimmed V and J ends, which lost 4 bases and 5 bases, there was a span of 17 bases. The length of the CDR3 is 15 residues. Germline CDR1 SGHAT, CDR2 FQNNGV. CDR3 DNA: TGTGCCAGCAGCTCCCCGCGGTCCGGACAGTATGGCTACACCTTC. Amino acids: CASSSPRSGQYGYTF.

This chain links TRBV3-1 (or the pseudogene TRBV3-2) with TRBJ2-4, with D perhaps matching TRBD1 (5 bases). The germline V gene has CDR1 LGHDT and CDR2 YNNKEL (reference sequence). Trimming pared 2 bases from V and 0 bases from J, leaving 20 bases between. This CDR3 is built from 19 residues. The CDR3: CASSQSRARTPLAKNIQYF. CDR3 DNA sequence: TGTGCCAGCAGCCAAAGCAGGGCCCGTACTCCACTAGCCAAAAACATTCAGTACTTC.

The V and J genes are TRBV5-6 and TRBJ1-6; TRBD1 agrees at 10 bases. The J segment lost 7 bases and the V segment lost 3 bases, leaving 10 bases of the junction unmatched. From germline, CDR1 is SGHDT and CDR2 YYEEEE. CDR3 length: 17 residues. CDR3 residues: CASSSRQGALTNSPLHF. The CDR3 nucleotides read TGTGCCAGCAGCTCACGACAGGGGGCGCTTACAAATTCACCCCTCCACTTT.

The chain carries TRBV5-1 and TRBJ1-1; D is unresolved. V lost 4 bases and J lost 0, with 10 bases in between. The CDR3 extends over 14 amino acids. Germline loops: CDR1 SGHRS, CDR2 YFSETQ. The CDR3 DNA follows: TGCGCCAGCAGCCCGACAAGTATGAACACTGAAGCTTTCTTT. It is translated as CASSPTSMNTEAFF.

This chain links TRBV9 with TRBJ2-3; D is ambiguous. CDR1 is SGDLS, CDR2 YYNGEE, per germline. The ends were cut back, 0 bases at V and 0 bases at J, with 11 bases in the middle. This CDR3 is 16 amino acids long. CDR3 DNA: TGTGCCAGCAGCGTAGTTGGCAGGCCCAGCACAGATACGCAGTATTTT. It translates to CASSVVGRPSTDTQYF.

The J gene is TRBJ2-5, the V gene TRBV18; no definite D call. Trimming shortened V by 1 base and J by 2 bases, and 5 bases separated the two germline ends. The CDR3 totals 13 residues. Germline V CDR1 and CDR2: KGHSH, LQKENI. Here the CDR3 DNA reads TGTGCCAGCTCACCACGGCAGCAAGAGACCCAGTACTTC. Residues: CASSPRQQETQYF.

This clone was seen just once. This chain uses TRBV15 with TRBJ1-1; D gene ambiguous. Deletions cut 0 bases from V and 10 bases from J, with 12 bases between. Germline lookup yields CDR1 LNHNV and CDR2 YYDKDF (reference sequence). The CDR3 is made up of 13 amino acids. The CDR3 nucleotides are TGTGCCACCAGCAGAGAAATGAGTCTAGGAGCTTTCTTT. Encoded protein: CATSREMSLGAFF. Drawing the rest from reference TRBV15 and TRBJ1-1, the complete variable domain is DAMVIQNPRYQVTQFGKPVTLSCSQTLNHNVMYWYQQKSSQAPKLLFHYYDKDFNNEADTPDNFQSRRPNTSFCFLDIRSPGLGDTAMYLCATSREMSLGAFFGQGTRLTVV.

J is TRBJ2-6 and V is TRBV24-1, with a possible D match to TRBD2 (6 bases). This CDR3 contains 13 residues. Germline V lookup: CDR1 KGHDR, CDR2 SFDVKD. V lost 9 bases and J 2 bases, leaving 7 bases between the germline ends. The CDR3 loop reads CATGRPGANVLTF. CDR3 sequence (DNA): TGTGCCACCGGGAGGCCTGGGGCCAACGTCCTGACTTTC.

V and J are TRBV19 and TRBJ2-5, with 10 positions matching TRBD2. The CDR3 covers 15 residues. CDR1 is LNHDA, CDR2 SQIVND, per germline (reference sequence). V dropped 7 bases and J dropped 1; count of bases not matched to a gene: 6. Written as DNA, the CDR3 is TGTGCCAGTACCTGGGCTAGCGGGGGCCAAGAGACCCAGTACTTC. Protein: CASTWASGGQETQYF.

The CDR3 DNA follows: TGTGCCTGGAGTCACAGGGAAAACATTCAGTACTTC. Translation gives CAWSHRENIQYF. J is TRBJ2-4 and V is TRBV30; tentative D call: TRBD1 (6 bases). Germline V gene lookup returns CDR1 GTSNPN and CDR2 SVGIG (reference sequence). Deletions cut 2 bases from V and 5 bases from J, with 7 bases between. This CDR3 has 12 amino acids.